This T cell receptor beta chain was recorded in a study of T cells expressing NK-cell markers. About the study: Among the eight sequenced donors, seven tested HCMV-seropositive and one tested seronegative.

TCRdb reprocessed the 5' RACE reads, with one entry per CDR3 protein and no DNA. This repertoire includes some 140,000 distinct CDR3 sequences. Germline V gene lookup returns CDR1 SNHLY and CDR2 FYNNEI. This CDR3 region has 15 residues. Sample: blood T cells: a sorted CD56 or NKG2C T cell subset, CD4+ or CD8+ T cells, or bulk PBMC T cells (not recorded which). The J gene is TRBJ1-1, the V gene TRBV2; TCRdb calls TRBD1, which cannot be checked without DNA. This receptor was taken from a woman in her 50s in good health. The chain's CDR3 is CASSPPDRVNTEAFF.